What follows are 22 T cell receptor beta chains derived from one specimen sequenced in a study of CD8 T cells in Susac syndrome (dated by TCRdb to 2018 to 2020). Libraries were constructed by the immunoSEQ multiplex PCR assay. RNA was extracted using the RNeasy kit, and about 0.45 to 1 ug of the RNA was reverse transcribed with random hexamers. TCRdb itself trimmed the public reads at Q25 with fastp, ran MiXCR and retained productive beta chains. Each CDR3 protein gets just one entry, which takes the most common genes and DNA from the rows behind it. This sample has roughly 140,000 distinct CDR3 sequences in its table, and approximately 94% of those were observed once. 0.2% to 0.25% of the sample rests with the top ten. Sequencing used CD8+ T cells from PBMCs. The receptor set was obtained from a human donor with multiple sclerosis.

The rearrangement uses TRBV6-6 and TRBJ2-1; D is possibly TRBD1 (5 bases). The CDR3 is 15 amino acids. Trimming took off 5 bases at V and 1 base at J, with 12 bases between the two ends. Germline V CDR1 and CDR2: MNHNY, SVGAGI (reference sequence). CDR3 in DNA: TGTGCCAGCAGTCCTCCAGGGAAATCCTACAATGAGCAGTTCTTC. Its translation: CASSPPGKSYNEQFF.

V and J are TRBV30 and TRBJ2-6; the D is unclear. Germline V gene sequence: CDR1 GTSNPN, CDR2 SVGIG (reference sequence). V lost 1 base to trimming and J lost 0 bases, with 7 bases between them. The CDR3 is 15 amino acids. The CDR3 sequence: CAWSDGDSGANVLTF. The CDR3 nucleotides read TGTGCCTGGAGTGACGGTGACTCTGGGGCCAACGTCCTGACTTTC.

CDR3 sequence reads: CASSLPQSPLHF. DNA of the CDR3: TGTGCCAGCAGTCTCCCCCAGTCACCCCTCCACTTT. This sequence joins TRBV27 and TRBJ1-6; unclear D gene. This CDR3 comprises 12 residues. Trimming pared 5 bases from V and 10 bases from J, leaving 9 bases between. In germline, CDR1 is MNHEY, CDR2 SMNVEV (reference sequence).

The chain carries TRBV20-1 and TRBJ1-5, with D possibly matching TRBD1 (6 bases). CDR1 DFQATT and CDR2 SNEGSKA come from the germline V gene (reference sequence). Trimming removed 1 base from V and 6 bases from J, with 10 bases in between. This CDR3 contains 13 residues. CDR3 sequence reads: CSARAGGPQPQHF. In nucleotides, the CDR3 is TGCAGTGCTAGAGCGGGGGGCCCTCAGCCCCAGCATTTT.

The rearrangement uses TRBV15 and TRBJ1-1; D uncertain. Germline CDR1 and CDR2: LNHNV and YYDKDF (reference sequence). The CDR3 length is 14 residues. The germline V and J ends were trimmed by 6 bases and 8 bases, with 19 bases remaining between them. In nucleotides, the CDR3 is TGTGCCACCAGATCTGAAGAGGGCTGGTCGGAAGCTTTCTTT. Its protein product is CATRSEEGWSEAFF.

This chain links TRBV5-1 with TRBJ1-6; D gene uncertain. CDR1 and CDR2 (germline): SGHRS, YFSETQ. This CDR3 contains 16 residues. The V end lost 1 base, the J end lost 10 bases, and 18 bases lay between the germline ends. In nucleotides, the CDR3 is TGCGCCAGCAGCTTGTGGGCGACGTCCCAAGGATCACCCCTCCACTTT. It yields the protein CASSLWATSQGSPLHF.

The chain combines TRBV10-3 with TRBJ1-2; D remains ambiguous. This CDR3 spans 11 amino acids. With 3 bases removed from V and 6 bases from J, the gap between germline ends came to 5 bases. CDR1 is ENHRY, CDR2 SYGVKD, per germline. The CDR3 sequence is CAISEEDGYTF. In DNA, the CDR3 is TGTGCCATCAGTGAAGAGGATGGCTACACCTTC.

J is TRBJ1-4 and V is TRBV9, with D unclear. From germline, CDR1 is SGDLS and CDR2 YYNGEE. This CDR3 comprises 15 residues. The V and J ends lost 0 bases and 1 base respectively, with 7 bases between them. CDR3 in amino acids: CASSVGGVTNEKLFF. The CDR3 DNA reads TGTGCCAGCAGCGTAGGAGGAGTAACTAATGAAAAACTGTTTTTT.

This chain joins TRBV20-1 and TRBJ2-6; 7 nucleotides align to TRBD1. Germline V gene data show CDR1 as DFQATT and CDR2 as SNEGSKA (reference sequence). CDR3 length equals 17 residues. V lost 3 bases to trimming and J lost 2 bases; unmatched junction nucleotides: 10. Here the CDR3 reads CSARRPGTGAGANVLTF. CDR3 nucleotides: TGCAGTGCTAGGCGGCCGGGCACAGGGGCTGGGGCCAACGTCCTGACTTTC.

The V and J genes are TRBV6-2 or TRBV6-3 and TRBJ1-5; D perhaps matches TRBD1 (6 bases). The CDR3 loop spans 14 amino acids. CDR1 and CDR2 (germline): MNHEY, SVGEGT. Trimming removed 0 bases at V and 8 bases at J, with 11 bases between. The CDR3 is CASSYSGGAEPQHF. CDR3 nucleotides: TGTGCCAGCAGTTACTCGGGGGGGGCAGAGCCCCAGCATTTT.

The rearrangement joins TRBV6-2 or TRBV6-3 to TRBJ2-7, with unresolved D. Trimming stripped 2 bases from V and 1 base from J, with 15 bases between. The CDR3 consists of 16 residues. CDR1 is MNHEY and CDR2 is SVGEGT in the germline V gene. In nucleotides, the CDR3 is TGTGCCAGCAGTTACCCAAGGGCATCCGGATCCTACGAGCAGTACTTC. Translated, it gives CASSYPRASGSYEQYF.

The gene calls are TRBV5-1 and TRBJ1-2, with TRBD1 matching 8 bases. CDR1 is SGHRS, CDR2 YFSETQ, per germline. The CDR3 consists of 14 residues. The V segment lost 4 bases and the J segment 8 bases; nucleotides outside the gene matches: 10. CDR3 loop: CASSLPDRVRGYTF. In DNA form, the CDR3 reads TGCGCCAGCAGCCTCCCGGACAGGGTGCGAGGCTACACCTTC. Full variable domain (rest looked up from reference TRBV5-1 and TRBJ1-2): KAGVTQTPRYLIKTRGQQVTLSCSPISGHRSVSWYQQTPGQGLQFLFEYFSETQRNKGNFPGRFSGRQFSNSRSEMNVSTLELGDSALYLCASSLPDRVRGYTFGSGTRLTVV.

CDR3 nucleotides: TGTGCCACAACCCTAACAGGGGGGAGCAATCAGCCCCAGCATTTT. Translating gives CATTLTGGSNQPQHF. The genes are TRBV15 and TRBJ1-5; TRBD1 agrees at 8 bases. The V segment lost 9 bases and the J segment 1 base; nucleotides outside the gene matches: 8. The CDR3 has 15 amino acids. Germline-derived CDR1 and CDR2 are LNHNV and YYDKDF (reference sequence).

This rearrangement joins TRBV29-1 to TRBJ1-2; no definite D call. V was shortened by 0 bases and J by 0 bases, with 11 bases between the two germline ends. From germline, CDR1 is SQVTM and CDR2 ANQGSEA. The CDR3 is 15 residues long. This CDR3 is CSVEDQKEANYGYTF. The CDR3 DNA follows: TGCAGCGTTGAAGACCAAAAGGAAGCTAACTATGGCTACACCTTC.

This clonotype was found once. The genes are TRBV5-1 and TRBJ2-7, with TRBD1 identical over 8 bases. The CDR3 runs 17 residues. Germline-derived CDR1 and CDR2 are SGHRS and YFSETQ. V gave up 2 bases and J gave up 4 bases; unmatched junction bases: 14. The CDR3 nucleotides read TGCGCCAGCAGCTTCTTTGCGGGACAGGAAGCCGGGTACGAGCAGTACTTC. Encoded protein: CASSFFAGQEAGYEQYF.

J is TRBJ2-1 and V is TRBV6-2 or TRBV6-3; TRBD1 matches at 7 bases. The germline gives CDR1 MNHEY, CDR2 SVGEGT. The CDR3 loop spans 13 amino acids. Trimming took 7 bases from V and 3 from J; bases not matched to a gene: 3. DNA for the CDR3: TGTGCCAGCACCGACAGGGTCTACAATGAGCAGTTCTTC. As protein: CASTDRVYNEQFF.

The V call is TRBV13, the J call TRBJ1-1; D unresolved. Trimming cost V 0 bases and J 0 bases, with 14 bases left between them. CDR1 is PRHDT, CDR2 FYEKMQ, per germline (reference sequence). This CDR3 comprises 17 residues. CDR3 DNA sequence: TGTGCCAGCAGCTTAGGGGTCCCCGGAGGCTTGAACACTGAAGCTTTCTTT. This gives the protein CASSLGVPGGLNTEAFF.

The chain links TRBV3-1 to TRBJ2-7; 9 bases are shared with TRBD1. Trimming at V came to 3 bases and at J to 2 bases, leaving 20 bases not matched to a gene. The germline gives CDR1 LGHDT, CDR2 YNNKEL (reference sequence). CDR3 length: 20 residues. CDR3 sequence (DNA): TGTGCCAGCAGCCACCCAAGGGAGGAGTCCGGGACAGGGTACCCCTACGAGCAGTACTTC. It codes for CASSHPREESGTGYPYEQYF.

This clonotype was counted a single time. The chain has TRBV20-1 and TRBJ2-7; 8 bases match TRBD1. Germline-derived CDR1 and CDR2 are DFQATT and SNEGSKA (reference sequence). The CDR3 covers 14 residues. V was pared by 3 bases and J by 1 base, with 5 bases of the junction left unmatched. This CDR3 reads CSARWTGRSYEQYF. CDR3 DNA: TGCAGTGCTAGGTGGACAGGGCGGTCCTACGAGCAGTACTTC.

The gene calls are TRBV13 and TRBJ1-2; D not certain. From germline, CDR1 is PRHDT and CDR2 FYEKMQ (reference sequence). This CDR3 has 15 residues. Trimming cost V 5 bases and J 3 bases, with 16 bases left between them. The CDR3 region is CASSIERTNDYGYTF. CDR3 DNA sequence: TGTGCCAGCAGCATTGAAAGGACGAACGACTATGGCTACACCTTC.

This clonotype was seen just once. The chain has TRBV3-1 and TRBJ2-1, with D perhaps TRBD1 (6 bases). The CDR3 contains 17 residues. The V gene lost 4 bases and the J gene lost 7 bases, with 23 bases spanning the gap. In germline, CDR1 is LGHDT, CDR2 YNNKEL (reference sequence). For the CDR3, the DNA is TGTGCCAGCAGCCCGCAACATCCCAGGGGTCGGATGAATGAGCAGTTCTTC. Amino acid sequence: CASSPQHPRGRMNEQFF.

The gene calls are TRBV14 and TRBJ2-6; 9 bases agree with TRBD1. The V gene end was trimmed by 3 bases and the J gene end by 13 bases; junction bases not matched to a gene: 10. From germline, CDR1 is SGHDN and CDR2 FVKESK. CDR3 length equals 15 residues. The CDR3 protein is CASSQTGGWPEVLTF. CDR3 in DNA: TGTGCCAGCAGCCAGACAGGGGGTTGGCCAGAAGTCCTGACTTTC.